This T cell receptor beta chain was retrieved from a study of T cells in Graves' hyperthyroidism and ophthalmopathy. At the level of the study: Upon initial diagnosis and before any treatment, peripheral blood was collected. Study-wide results and limits: Most clonotypes that expanded in the thyroid above 0.001 also showed up in blood.

The V gene's germline CDR1 is SGHRS and CDR2 YFSETQ. The CDR3 has 16 residues. Trimming pared 3 bases from V and 2 bases from J, leaving 16 bases between. PBMCs were derived from around 10 ml fresh peripheral blood. Researchers amplified the TCR beta CDR3 regions from RNA transcripts. RT-PCR in the first round (using the HTBI primer set) targeted the TCR CDR3. MiXCR was run by TCRdb on the multiplex PCR reads, yielding one entry per CDR3 protein. The data hold 360,000 or so distinct CDR3 sequences, with over 12% observed a single time. This clonotype was recorded at least ten times. Its specificity is not known.

Sequencing was carried out using blood. V is TRBV5-1 and J is TRBJ2-3, with D perhaps TRBD2 (6 bases). The sequence came from a woman aged 55-70 years with Graves' ophthalmopathy. The CDR3 is CASSWARGSVTDTQYF. For the CDR3, the DNA is TGCGCCAGCAGCTGGGCCCGGGGGAGTGTCACAGATACGCAGTATTTT.